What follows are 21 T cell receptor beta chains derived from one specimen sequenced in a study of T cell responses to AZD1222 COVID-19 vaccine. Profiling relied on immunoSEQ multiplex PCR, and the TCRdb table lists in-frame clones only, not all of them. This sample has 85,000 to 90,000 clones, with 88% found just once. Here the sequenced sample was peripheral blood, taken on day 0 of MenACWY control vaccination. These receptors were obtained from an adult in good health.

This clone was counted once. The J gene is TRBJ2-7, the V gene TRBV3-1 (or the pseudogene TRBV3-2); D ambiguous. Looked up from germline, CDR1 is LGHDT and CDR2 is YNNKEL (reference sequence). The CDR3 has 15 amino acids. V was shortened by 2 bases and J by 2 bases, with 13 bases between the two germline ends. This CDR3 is CASSQNRVATYEQYF. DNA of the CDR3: TGTGCCAGCAGCCAAAACCGGGTCGCCACCTACGAGCAGTACTTC.

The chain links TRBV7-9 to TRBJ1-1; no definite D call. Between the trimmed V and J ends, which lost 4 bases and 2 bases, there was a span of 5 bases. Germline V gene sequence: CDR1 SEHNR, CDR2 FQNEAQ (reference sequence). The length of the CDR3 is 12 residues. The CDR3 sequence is CASSSFNTEAFF. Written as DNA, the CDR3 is TGTGCCAGCAGCTCCTTTAACACTGAAGCTTTCTTT.

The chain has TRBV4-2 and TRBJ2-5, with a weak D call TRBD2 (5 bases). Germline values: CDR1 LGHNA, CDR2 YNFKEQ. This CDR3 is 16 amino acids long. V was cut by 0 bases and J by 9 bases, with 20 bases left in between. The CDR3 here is CASSQDRSGRARAQYF. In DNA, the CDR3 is TGTGCCAGCAGCCAAGATCGGAGCGGCCGAGCCCGGGCCCAGTACTTC.

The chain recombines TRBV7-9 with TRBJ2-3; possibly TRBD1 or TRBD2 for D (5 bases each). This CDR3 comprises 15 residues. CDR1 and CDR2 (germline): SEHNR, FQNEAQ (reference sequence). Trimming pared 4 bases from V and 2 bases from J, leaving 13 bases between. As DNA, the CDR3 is TGTGCCAGCAGCTACGGGACCCCGGACACAGATACGCAGTATTTT. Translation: CASSYGTPDTDTQYF.

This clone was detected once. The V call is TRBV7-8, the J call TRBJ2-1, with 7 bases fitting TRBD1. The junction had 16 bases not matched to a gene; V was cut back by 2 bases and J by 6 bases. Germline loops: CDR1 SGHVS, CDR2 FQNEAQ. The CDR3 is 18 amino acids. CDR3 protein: CASSLRQGRYQAPNEQFF. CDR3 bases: TGTGCCAGCAGCTTACGACAGGGACGGTACCAGGCTCCCAATGAGCAGTTCTTC.

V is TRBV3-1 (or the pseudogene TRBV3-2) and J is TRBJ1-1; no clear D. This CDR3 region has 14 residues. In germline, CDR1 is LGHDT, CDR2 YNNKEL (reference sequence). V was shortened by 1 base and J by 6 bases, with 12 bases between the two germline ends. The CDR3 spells CASSQGSGWAEAFF. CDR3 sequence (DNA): TGTGCCAGCAGCCAAGGGTCCGGGTGGGCTGAAGCTTTCTTT.

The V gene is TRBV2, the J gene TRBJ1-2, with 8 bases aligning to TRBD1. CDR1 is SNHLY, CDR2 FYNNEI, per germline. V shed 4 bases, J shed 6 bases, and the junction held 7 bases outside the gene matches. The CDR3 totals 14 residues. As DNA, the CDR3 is TGTGCCAGCAGTGGGGACAGGTACCTAGATGGCTACACCTTC. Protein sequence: CASSGDRYLDGYTF.

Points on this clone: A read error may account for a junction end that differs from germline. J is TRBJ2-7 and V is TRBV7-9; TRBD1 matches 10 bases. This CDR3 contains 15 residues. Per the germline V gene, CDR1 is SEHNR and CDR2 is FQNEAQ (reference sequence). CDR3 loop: CAGSWDRGTMGEQYF. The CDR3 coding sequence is TGTGCCGGCAGCTGGGACAGGGGCACTATGGGGGAGCAGTACTTC.

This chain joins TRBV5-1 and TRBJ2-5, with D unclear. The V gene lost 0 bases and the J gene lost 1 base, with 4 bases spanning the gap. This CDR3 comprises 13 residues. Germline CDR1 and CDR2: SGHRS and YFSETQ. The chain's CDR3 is CASSLELQETQYF. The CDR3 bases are TGCGCCAGCAGCTTGGAACTCCAAGAGACCCAGTACTTC.

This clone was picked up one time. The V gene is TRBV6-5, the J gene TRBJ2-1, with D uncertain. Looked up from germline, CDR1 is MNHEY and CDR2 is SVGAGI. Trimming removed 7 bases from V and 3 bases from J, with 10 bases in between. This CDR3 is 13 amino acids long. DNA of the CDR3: TGTGCCAGCACGTTTTCGGTCTACAATGAGCAGTTCTTC. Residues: CASTFSVYNEQFF.

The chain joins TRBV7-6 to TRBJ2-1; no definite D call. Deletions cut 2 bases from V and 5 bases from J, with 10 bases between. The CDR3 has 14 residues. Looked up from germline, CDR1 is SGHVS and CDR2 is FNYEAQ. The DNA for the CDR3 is TGTGCCAGCAGCTTATCCGGTGAGAACAATGAGCAGTTCTTC. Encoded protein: CASSLSGENNEQFF.

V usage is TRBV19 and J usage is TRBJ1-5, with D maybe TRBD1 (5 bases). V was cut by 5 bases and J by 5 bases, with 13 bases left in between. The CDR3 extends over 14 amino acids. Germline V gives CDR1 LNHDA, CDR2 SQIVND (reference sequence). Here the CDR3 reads CASSVPGEYQPQHF. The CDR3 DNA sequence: TGTGCCAGTAGTGTCCCGGGGGAGTATCAGCCCCAGCATTTT.

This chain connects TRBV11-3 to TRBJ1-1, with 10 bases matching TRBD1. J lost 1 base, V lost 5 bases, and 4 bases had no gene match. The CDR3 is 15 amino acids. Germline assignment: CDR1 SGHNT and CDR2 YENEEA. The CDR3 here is CASSMGQGTNTEAFF. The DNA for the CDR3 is TGTGCCAGCAGCATGGGACAGGGGACGAACACTGAAGCTTTCTTT.

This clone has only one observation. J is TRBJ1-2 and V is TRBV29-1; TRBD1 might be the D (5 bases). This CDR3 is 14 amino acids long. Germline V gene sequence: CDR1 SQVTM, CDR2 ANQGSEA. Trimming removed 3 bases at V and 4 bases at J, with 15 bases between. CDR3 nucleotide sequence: TGCAGCGTTGATCTGGAGGGGCTAGTCTATGGCTACACCTTC. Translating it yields CSVDLEGLVYGYTF.

CDR3 in amino acids: CASDNREVGYYGYTF. The CDR3 region has the DNA TGCGCCAGCGACAACAGGGAGGTGGGGTACTATGGCTACACCTTC. The chain carries TRBV10-1 and TRBJ1-2; D perhaps matches TRBD1 (6 bases). From germline, CDR1 is WNHNN and CDR2 SYGVQD (reference sequence). CDR3 length: 15 residues. V lost 8 bases, J lost 3 bases, and 19 bases lay in between.

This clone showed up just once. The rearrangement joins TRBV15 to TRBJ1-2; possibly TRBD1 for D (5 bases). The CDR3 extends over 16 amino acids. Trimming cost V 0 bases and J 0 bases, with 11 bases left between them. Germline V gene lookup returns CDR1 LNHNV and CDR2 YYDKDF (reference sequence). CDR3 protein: CATSRDRGTTNYGYTF. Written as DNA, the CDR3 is TGTGCCACCAGCAGAGATCGGGGGACTACTAACTATGGCTACACCTTC.

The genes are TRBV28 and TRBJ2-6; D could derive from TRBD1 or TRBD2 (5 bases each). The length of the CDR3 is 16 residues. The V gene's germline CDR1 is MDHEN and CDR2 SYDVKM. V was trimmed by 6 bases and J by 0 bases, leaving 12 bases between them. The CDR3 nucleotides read TGTGCCAGCAGGACTGGGACGTTCTCTGGGGCCAACGTCCTGACTTTC. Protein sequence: CASRTGTFSGANVLTF.

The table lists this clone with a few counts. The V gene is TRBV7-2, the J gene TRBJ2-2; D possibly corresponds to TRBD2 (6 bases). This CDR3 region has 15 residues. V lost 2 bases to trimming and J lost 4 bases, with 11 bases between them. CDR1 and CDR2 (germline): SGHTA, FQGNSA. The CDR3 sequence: CASSLIRGSTGELFF. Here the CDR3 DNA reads TGTGCCAGCAGCTTAATCCGGGGGAGCACCGGGGAGCTGTTTTTT. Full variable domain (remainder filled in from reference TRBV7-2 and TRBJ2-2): GAGVSQSPSNKVTEKGKDVELRCDPISGHTALYWYRQSLGQGLEFLIYFQGNSAPDKSGLPSDRFSAERTGGSVSTLTIQRTQQEDSAVYLCASSLIRGSTGELFFGEGSRLTVL.

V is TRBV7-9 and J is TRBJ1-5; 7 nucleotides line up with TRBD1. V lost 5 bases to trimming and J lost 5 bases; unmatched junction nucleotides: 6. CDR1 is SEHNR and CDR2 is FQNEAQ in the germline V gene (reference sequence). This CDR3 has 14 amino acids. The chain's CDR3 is CASSPGQVDQPQHF. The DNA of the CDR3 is TGTGCCAGCAGCCCAGGACAGGTGGATCAGCCCCAGCATTTT.

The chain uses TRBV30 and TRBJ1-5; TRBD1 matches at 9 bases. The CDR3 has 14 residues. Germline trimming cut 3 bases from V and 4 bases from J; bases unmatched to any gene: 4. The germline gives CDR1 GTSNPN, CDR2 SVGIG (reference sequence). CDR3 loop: CAWSAGQGNQPQHF. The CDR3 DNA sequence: TGTGCCTGGAGCGCGGGACAGGGTAATCAGCCCCAGCATTTT. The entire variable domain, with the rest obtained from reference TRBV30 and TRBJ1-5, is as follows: SQTIHQWPATLVQPVGSPLSLECTVEGTSNPNLYWYRQAAGRGLQLLFYSVGIGQISSEVPQNLSASRPQDRQFILSSKKLLLSDSGFYLCAWSAGQGNQPQHFGDGTRLSIL.

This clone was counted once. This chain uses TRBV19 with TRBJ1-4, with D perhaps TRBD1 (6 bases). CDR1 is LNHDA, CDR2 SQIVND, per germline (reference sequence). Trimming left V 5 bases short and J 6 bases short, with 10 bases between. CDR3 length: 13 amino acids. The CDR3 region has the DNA TGTGCCAGTAGTGGACAGACCTATGAAAAACTGTTTTTT. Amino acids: CASSGQTYEKLFF. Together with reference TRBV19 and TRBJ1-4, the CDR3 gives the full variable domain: DGGITQSPKYLFRKEGQNVTLSCEQNLNHDAMYWYRQDPGQGLRLIYYSQIVNDFQKGDIAEGYSVSREKKESFPLTVTSAQKNPTAFYLCASSGQTYEKLFFGSGTQLSVL.